This TCR beta chain is drawn from a study of ipilimumab plus nivolumab after autologous stem cell transplantation. Study-level information: Median doses per patient: 5 ipilimumab, fewer than ten nivolumab. The myeloma group: high-risk transplant-naive, or relapse within 3 years after first autologous transplant.

Patients got ipilimumab 1 mg/kg beginning 14 to 28 days post-transplant. Concerning this clone itself: Its antigen is still unknown.

TCRdb keeps only in-frame clones here, not all; method: immunoSEQ multiplex PCR. The data hold roughly 40,000 clones, with 80% to 95% observed a single time. General study points: Authors suggest TCR repertoire, Treg phenotype and gut microbiota support further study.

CDR1 and CDR2 (germline): SGHVS, FQNEAQ. CDR3 length equals 15 residues. Trimming took off 5 bases at V and 6 bases at J, with 17 bases between the two ends. The sequence came from a male donor with multiple myeloma. Source: PBMCs, taken in a trial of ipilimumab plus nivolumab as post-transplant consolidation. The genes are TRBV7-8 and TRBJ2-1, with no clear D. The CDR3 protein is CASSHRRMDGNEQFF. The DNA of the CDR3 is TGTGCCAGCAGCCACCGAAGGATGGACGGCAATGAGCAGTTCTTC.